Listed below are T cell receptor beta chains from one sample, sequenced in a study of T cell responses to AZD1222 COVID-19 vaccine. Clones were read by immunoSEQ multiplex PCR, and TCRdb kept only the in-frame ones, dropping some. In the table there are 100,000 to 140,000 clones, about nine tenths of which are singletons. The source material was peripheral blood, sampled on day 0 of AZD1222 vaccination. Receptor source: an adult in good health. Both conserved end residues are part of each CDR3. D genes are given only for firm matches. Rows give clone size only sometimes, using once, few, many, or a class for an expanded clone.

clone size	V gene	J gene	D gene	CDR3 protein	CDR3 DNA
once	TRBV4-1	TRBJ2-3	NA	CASSQAGGNTDTQYF	TGCGCCAGCAGCCAAGCTGGCGGGAACACAGATACGCAGTATTTT
once	TRBV7-9	TRBJ1-2	TRBD1	CASSVRQGADYGYTF	TGTGCCAGCAGCGTCAGACAGGGGGCGGACTATGGCTACACCTTC
few	TRBV28	TRBJ1-5	NA	CASWGDTFIGDQPQHF	TGTGCCAGTTGGGGGGACACGTTCATTGGGGATCAGCCCCAGCATTTT
NA	TRBV2	TRBJ2-1	TRBD2	CASTVRSGRAENEQFF	TGTGCCAGCACCGTACGGAGCGGGAGGGCCGAAAATGAGCAGTTCTTC
NA	TRBV15	TRBJ2-3	TRBD1	CATSKEAGTVSTDTQYF	TGTGCCACCAGCAAAGAGGCCGGGACAGTCTCCACAGATACGCAGTATTTT
NA	TRBV5-5	TRBJ1-5	NA	CASSLRGSFNQPQHF	TGTGCCAGCAGCTTGCGAGGATCCTTCAATCAGCCCCAGCATTTT
NA	TRBV7-2	TRBJ1-1	NA	CASSLRVSVGTEAFF	TGTGCCAGCAGCTTGAGGGTCAGTGTAGGGACTGAAGCTTTCTTT
NA	TRBV9	TRBJ2-1	NA	CASSVSFNEQFF	TGTGCCAGCAGCGTTTCGTTCAATGAGCAGTTCTTC
NA	TRBV7-6	TRBJ2-1	TRBD2	CASSLTGTSEINEQFF	TGTGCCAGCAGCTTGACCGGGACTAGCGAGATAAATGAGCAGTTCTTC
NA	TRBV9	TRBJ1-4	NA	CASSADSANNEKLFF	TGTGCCAGCAGCGCAGACAGCGCTAATAATGAAAAACTGTTTTTT
NA	TRBV4-2	TRBJ2-1	NA	CASSEGGDDEQFF	TGTGCCAGCAGCGAGGGGGGGGACGATGAGCAGTTCTTC
once	TRBV7-2	TRBJ1-5	TRBD1	CASSRDSPLSNQPQHF	TGTGCCAGCAGTAGGGACAGTCCCCTTAGCAATCAGCCCCAGCATTTT
NA	TRBV13	TRBJ2-3	NA	CASSLEGTAGDTQYF	TGTGCCAGCAGCCTAGAGGGGACCGCAGGAGATACGCAGTATTTT
NA	TRBV10-3	TRBJ1-1	TRBD1	CAISAGGGTEAFF	TGTGCCATCAGCGCAGGGGGGGGCACTGAAGCTTTCTTT
NA	TRBV6-2/TRBV6-3	TRBJ2-7	TRBD2	CASSLSGVSYEQYF	TGTGCCAGCAGTCTAAGCGGGGTTAGCTACGAGCAGTACTTC
once	TRBV7-2	TRBJ2-1	NA	CASSLLGYVYNEQFF	TGTGCCAGCAGCTTATTGGGATATGTTTACAATGAGCAGTTCTTC
NA	TRBV12-3/TRBV12-4	TRBJ1-2	NA	CASRSQGNYGYTF	TGTGCCAGCAGATCCCAGGGGAACTATGGCTACACCTTC
NA	TRBV6-4	TRBJ1-2	TRBD1	CASSEGGTGSYGYTF	TGTGCCAGCAGTGAGGGGGGGACAGGATCATATGGCTACACCTTC
NA	TRBV7-2	TRBJ2-5	NA	CASSLEVETQYF	TGTGCCAGCAGCTTAGAGGTGGAGACCCAGTACTTC
NA	TRBV3-1/TRBV3-2	TRBJ2-2	NA	CASSQFVSPGELFF	TGTGCCAGCAGCCAATTTGTATCGCCCGGGGAGCTGTTTTTT
NA	TRBV29-1	TRBJ1-2	TRBD1	CSVEETSIGDRGLYGYTF	TGCAGCGTTGAAGAAACATCAATTGGGGACAGGGGGCTCTATGGCTACACCTTC
few	TRBV4-3	TRBJ2-1	NA	CASSQERSIQYNEQFF	TGCGCCAGCAGCCAAGAGAGATCCATCCAGTACAATGAGCAGTTCTTC
NA	TRBV18	TRBJ2-7	TRBD2	CASSPTLAGGPKTYEQYF	TGTGCCAGCTCACCTACACTAGCGGGAGGGCCGAAAACCTACGAGCAGTACTTC